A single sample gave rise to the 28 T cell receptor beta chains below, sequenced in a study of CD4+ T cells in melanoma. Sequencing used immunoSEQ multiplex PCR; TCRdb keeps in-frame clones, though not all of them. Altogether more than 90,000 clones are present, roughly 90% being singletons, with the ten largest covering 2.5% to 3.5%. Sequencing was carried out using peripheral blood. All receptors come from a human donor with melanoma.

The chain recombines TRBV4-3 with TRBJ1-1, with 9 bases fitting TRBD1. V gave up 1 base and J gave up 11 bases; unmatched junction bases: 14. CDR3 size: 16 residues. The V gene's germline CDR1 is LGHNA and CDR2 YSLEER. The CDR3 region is CASSQGHRDRAIGAFF. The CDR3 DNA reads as TGCGCCAGCAGCCAAGGCCACCGGGACAGGGCAATAGGGGCTTTCTTT.

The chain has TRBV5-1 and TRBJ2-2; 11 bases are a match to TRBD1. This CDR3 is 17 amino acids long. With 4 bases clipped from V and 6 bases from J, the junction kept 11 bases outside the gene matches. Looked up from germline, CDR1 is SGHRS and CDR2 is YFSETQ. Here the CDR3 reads CASSLGSGTGGSGELFF. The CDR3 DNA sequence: TGCGCCAGCAGCCTGGGTTCGGGGACAGGGGGATCCGGGGAGCTGTTTTTT.

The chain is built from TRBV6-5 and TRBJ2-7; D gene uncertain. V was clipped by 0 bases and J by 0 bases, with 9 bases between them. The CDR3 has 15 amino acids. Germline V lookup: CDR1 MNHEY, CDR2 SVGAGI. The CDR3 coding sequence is TGTGCCAGCAGTTACTCCGGGCCGAGCTCCTACGAGCAGTACTTC. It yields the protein CASSYSGPSSYEQYF.

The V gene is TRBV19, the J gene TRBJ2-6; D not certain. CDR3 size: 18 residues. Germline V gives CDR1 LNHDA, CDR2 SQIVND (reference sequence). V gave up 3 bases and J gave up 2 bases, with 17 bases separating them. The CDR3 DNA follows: TGTGCCAGTAGTATCAAACACCCAATGGAAACTGGGGCCAACGTCCTGACTTTC. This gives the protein CASSIKHPMETGANVLTF.

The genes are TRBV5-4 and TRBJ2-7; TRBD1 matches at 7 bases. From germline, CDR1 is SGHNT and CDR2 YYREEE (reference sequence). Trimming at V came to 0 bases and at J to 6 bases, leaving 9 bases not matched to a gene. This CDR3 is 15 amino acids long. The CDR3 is CASSLARDRDGEQYF. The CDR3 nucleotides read TGTGCCAGCAGCTTGGCCAGAGACAGGGATGGCGAGCAGTACTTC.

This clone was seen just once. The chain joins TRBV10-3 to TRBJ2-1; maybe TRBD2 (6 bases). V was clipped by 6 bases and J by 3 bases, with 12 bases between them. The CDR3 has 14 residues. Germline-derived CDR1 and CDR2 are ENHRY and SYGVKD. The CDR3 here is CAIRGLAIYNEQFF. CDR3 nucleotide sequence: TGTGCCATCAGGGGACTCGCCATCTACAATGAGCAGTTCTTC.

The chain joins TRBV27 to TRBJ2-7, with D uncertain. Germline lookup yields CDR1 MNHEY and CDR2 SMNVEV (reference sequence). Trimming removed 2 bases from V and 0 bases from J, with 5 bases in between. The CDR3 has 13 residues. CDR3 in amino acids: CASSLTFSYEQYF. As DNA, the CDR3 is TGTGCCAGCAGTTTAACCTTCTCCTACGAGCAGTACTTC.

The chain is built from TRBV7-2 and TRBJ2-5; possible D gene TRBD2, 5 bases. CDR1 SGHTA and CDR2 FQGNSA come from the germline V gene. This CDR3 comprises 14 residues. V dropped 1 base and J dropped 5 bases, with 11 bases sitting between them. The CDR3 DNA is TGTGCCAGCAGCTTAGGGGGAGTCCAGGAGACCCAGTACTTC. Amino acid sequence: CASSLGGVQETQYF.

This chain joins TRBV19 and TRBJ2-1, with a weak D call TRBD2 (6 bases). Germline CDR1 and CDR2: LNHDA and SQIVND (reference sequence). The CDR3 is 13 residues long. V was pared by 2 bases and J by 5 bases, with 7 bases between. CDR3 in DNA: TGTGCCAGTAGTATAATAGCGGACAATGAGCAGTTCTTC. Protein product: CASSIIADNEQFF.

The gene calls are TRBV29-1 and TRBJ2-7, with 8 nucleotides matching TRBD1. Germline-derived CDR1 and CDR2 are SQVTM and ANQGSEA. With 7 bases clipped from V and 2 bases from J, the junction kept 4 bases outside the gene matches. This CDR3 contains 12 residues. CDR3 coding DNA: TGCAGCGCGGGACAGGCAACCTACGAGCAGTACTTC. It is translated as CSAGQATYEQYF.

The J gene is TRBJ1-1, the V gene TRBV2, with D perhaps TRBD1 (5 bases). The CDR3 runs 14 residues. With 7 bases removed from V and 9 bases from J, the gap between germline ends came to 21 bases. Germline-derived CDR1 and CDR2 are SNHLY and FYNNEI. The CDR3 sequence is CASIMTDPRSQAFF. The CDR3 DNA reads TGTGCCAGCATCATGACAGATCCCAGATCCCAAGCTTTCTTT.

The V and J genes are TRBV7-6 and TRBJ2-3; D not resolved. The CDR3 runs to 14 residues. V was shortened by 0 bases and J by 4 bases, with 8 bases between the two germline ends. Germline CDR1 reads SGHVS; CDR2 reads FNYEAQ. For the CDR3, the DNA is TGTGCCAGCAGCTTAGCTGGGAACTCAGATACGCAGTATTTT. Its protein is CASSLAGNSDTQYF.

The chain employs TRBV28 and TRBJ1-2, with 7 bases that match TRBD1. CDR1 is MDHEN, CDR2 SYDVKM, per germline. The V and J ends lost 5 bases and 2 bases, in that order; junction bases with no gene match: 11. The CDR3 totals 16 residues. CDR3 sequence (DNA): TGTGCCAGCAGTCCTAACCCCAGGGGGTGGAACTATGGCTACACCTTC. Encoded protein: CASSPNPRGWNYGYTF.

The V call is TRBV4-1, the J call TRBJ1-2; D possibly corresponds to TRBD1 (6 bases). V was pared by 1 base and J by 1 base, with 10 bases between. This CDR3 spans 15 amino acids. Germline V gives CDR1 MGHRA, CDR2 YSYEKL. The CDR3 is CASSQGTGINYGYTF. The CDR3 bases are TGCGCCAGCAGCCAAGGAACAGGGATTAACTATGGCTACACCTTC.

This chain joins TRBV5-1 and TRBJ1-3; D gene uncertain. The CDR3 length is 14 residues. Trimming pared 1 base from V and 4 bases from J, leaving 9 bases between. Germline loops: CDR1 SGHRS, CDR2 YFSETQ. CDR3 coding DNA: TGCGCCAGCAGCTTGCGACCCGAGGGAAACACCATATATTTT. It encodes CASSLRPEGNTIYF.

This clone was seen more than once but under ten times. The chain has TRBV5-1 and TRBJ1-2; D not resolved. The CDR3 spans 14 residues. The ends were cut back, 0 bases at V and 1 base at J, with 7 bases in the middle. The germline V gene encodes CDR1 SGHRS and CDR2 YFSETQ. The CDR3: CASSLDRNNYGYTF. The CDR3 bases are TGCGCCAGCAGCTTGGACAGAAATAACTATGGCTACACCTTC.

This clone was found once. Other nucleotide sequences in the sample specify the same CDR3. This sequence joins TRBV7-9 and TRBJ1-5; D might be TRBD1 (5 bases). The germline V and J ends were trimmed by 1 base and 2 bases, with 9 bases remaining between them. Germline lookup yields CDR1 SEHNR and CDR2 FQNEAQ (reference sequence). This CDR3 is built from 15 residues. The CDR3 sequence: CASSLEGSGNQPQHF. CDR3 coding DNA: TGTGCCAGCAGCTTAGAGGGGAGCGGCAATCAGCCCCAGCATTTT. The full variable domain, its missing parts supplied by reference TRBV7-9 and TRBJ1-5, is DTGVSQNPRHKITKRGQNVTFRCDPISEHNRLYWYRQTLGQGPEFLTYFQNEAQLEKSRLLSDRFSAERPKGSFSTLEIQRTEQGDSAMYLCASSLEGSGNQPQHFGDGTRLSIL.

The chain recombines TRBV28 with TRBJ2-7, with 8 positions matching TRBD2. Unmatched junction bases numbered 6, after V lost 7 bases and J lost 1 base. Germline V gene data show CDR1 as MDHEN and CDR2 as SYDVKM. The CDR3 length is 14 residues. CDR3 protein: CASNSGGASYEQYF. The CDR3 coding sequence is TGTGCCAGCAACTCCGGGGGGGCGTCCTACGAGCAGTACTTC.

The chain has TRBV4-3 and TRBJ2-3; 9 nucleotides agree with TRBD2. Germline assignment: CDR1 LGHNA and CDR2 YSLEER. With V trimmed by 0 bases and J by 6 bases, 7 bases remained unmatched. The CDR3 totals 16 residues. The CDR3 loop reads CASSQEVAGARDTQYF. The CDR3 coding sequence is TGCGCCAGCAGCCAAGAGGTAGCGGGGGCCCGTGATACGCAGTATTTT.

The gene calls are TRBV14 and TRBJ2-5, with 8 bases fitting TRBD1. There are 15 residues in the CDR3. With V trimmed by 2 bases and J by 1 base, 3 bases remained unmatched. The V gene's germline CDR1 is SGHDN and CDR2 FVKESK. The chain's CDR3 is CASSQWTGPQETQYF. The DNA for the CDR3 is TGTGCCAGCAGCCAATGGACAGGGCCCCAAGAGACCCAGTACTTC.

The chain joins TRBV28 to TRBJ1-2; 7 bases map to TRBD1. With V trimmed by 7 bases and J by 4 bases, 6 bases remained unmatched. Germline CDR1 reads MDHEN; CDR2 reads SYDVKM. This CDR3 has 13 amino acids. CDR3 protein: CASIKDRVYGYTF. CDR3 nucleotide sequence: TGTGCCAGCATCAAAGACAGGGTCTATGGCTACACCTTC.

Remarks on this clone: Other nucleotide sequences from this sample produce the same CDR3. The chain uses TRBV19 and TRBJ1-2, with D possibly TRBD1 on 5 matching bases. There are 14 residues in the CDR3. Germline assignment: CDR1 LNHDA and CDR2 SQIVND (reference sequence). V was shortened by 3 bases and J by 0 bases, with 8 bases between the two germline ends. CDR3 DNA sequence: TGTGCCAGTAGTATCCAGACAGCTAACTATGGCTACACCTTC. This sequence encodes CASSIQTANYGYTF. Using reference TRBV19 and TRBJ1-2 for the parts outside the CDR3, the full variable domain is DGGITQSPKYLFRKEGQNVTLSCEQNLNHDAMYWYRQDPGQGLRLIYYSQIVNDFQKGDIAEGYSVSREKKESFPLTVTSAQKNPTAFYLCASSIQTANYGYTFGSGTRLTVV.

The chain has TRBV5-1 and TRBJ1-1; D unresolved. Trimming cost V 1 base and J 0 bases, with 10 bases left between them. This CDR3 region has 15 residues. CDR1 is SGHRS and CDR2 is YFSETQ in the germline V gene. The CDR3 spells CASSLLADLNTEAFF. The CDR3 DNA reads TGCGCCAGCAGCTTGTTGGCAGACTTGAACACTGAAGCTTTCTTT.

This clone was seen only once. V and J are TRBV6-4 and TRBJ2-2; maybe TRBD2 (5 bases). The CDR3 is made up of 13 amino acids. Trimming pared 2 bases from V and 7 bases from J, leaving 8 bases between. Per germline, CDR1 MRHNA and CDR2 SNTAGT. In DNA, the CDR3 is TGTGCCAGCAGTGACAAGGGAGACGGGGAGCTGTTTTTT. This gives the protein CASSDKGDGELFF.

The DNA for the CDR3 is TGTGCCAGCAGCTGGGGGCATAGGGAGGTACAGTACTTC. This gives the protein CASSWGHREVQYF. This chain uses TRBV6-5 with TRBJ2-7; tentatively, D is TRBD1 or TRBD2 (6 bases each). Looked up from germline, CDR1 is MNHEY and CDR2 is SVGAGI. This CDR3 has 13 amino acids. Between the trimmed V and J ends, which lost 6 bases and 10 bases, there was a span of 19 bases.

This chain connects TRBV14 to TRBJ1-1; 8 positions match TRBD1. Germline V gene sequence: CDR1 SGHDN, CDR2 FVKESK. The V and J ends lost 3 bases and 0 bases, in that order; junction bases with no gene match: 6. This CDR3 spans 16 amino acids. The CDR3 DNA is TGTGCCAGCAGCCACGGACAGGGCACCATGAACACTGAAGCTTTCTTT. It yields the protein CASSHGQGTMNTEAFF. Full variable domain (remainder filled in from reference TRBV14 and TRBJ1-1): EAGVTQFPSHSVIEKGQTVTLRCDPISGHDNLYWYRRVMGKEIKFLLHFVKESKQDESGMPNNRFLAERTGGTYSTLKVQPAELEDSGVYFCASSHGQGTMNTEAFFGQGTRLTVV.

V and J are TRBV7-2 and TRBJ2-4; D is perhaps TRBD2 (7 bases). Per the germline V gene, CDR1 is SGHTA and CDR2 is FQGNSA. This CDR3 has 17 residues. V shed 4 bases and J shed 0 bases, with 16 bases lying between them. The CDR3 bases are TGTGCCAGCAGCTCCAGGGGAGGGGTGATAGCCAAAAACATTCAGTACTTC. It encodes CASSSRGGVIAKNIQYF.

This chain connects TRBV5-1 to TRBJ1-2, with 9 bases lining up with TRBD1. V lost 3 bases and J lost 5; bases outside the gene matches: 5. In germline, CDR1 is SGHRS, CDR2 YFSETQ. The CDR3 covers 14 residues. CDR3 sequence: CASSSGQGTYGYTF. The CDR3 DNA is TGCGCCAGCAGCTCGGGACAGGGAACTTATGGCTACACCTTC.